These 25 T cell receptor beta chains were all obtained from the same sample, sequenced in a study of blood T cell repertoires in COVID-19. Data came from immunoSEQ multiplex PCR; TCRdb stores just in-frame clones and leaves some out. Here the sample spans 200,000 to 300,000 clones, 70% to 90% being singletons. The sample was peripheral blood. All receptors derive from a woman in her thirties or forties with acute or convalescent COVID-19.

This clone has a handful of counts. V and J are TRBV10-3 and TRBJ1-1; TRBD1 agrees at 7 bases. The CDR3 length is 15 residues. Germline loops: CDR1 ENHRY, CDR2 SYGVKD. Germline trimming cut 7 bases from V and 3 bases from J; bases unmatched to any gene: 11. In nucleotides, the CDR3 is TGTGCCATCACCGACCGACAGGGTTTGGACACTGAAGCTTTCTTT. Its translation is CAITDRQGLDTEAFF.

The chain is built from TRBV27 and TRBJ1-2, with TRBD1 matching 10 bases. The CDR3 sequence is 15 residues long. V was pared by 3 bases and J by 7 bases, with 8 bases of the junction left unmatched. From germline, CDR1 is MNHEY and CDR2 SMNVEV (reference sequence). CDR3 protein: CASSFPPTGGIGYTF. The CDR3 region has the DNA TGTGCCAGCAGTTTTCCCCCGACAGGGGGCATTGGCTACACCTTC.

This chain joins TRBV10-3 and TRBJ2-1; 8 bases line up with TRBD1. Trimming cost V 0 bases and J 9 bases; bases outside gene matches: 7. This CDR3 has 15 residues. CDR1 and CDR2 (germline): ENHRY, SYGVKD. CDR3 bases: TGTGCCATCAGTGAGTCGATCGGACAGGGAGGTGAGCAGTTCTTC. This codes for CAISESIGQGGEQFF.

The V gene is TRBV7-9, the J gene TRBJ2-3; 10 positions match TRBD2. V lost 6 bases to trimming and J lost 6 bases; unmatched junction nucleotides: 9. The CDR3 runs 15 residues. Germline V lookup: CDR1 SEHNR, CDR2 FQNEAQ (reference sequence). CDR3 sequence reads: CASSSPGLAKDTQYF. In DNA form, the CDR3 reads TGTGCCAGCAGTTCACCGGGACTAGCGAAGGATACGCAGTATTTT.

CDR3 nucleotide sequence: TGTGCCAGCAGCTTAATCGGTCCCTCTCCCCATGAGCAGTTCTTC. This gives the protein CASSLIGPSPHEQFF. V and J are TRBV7-9 and TRBJ2-1; no clear D gene. Trimming left V 2 bases short and J 8 bases short, with 16 bases between. Germline V gene sequence: CDR1 SEHNR, CDR2 FQNEAQ (reference sequence). The CDR3 has 15 amino acids.

This clone was seen only once. The V gene is TRBV10-3, the J gene TRBJ1-2; 8 bases are a match to TRBD1. V lost 6 bases, J lost 2 bases, and 8 bases stayed unmatched. Germline loops: CDR1 ENHRY, CDR2 SYGVKD. The CDR3 is made up of 15 amino acids. CDR3 coding DNA: TGTGCCATCAGCTTATCCAGGGGGCAGAACTATGGCTACACCTTC. It specifies CAISLSRGQNYGYTF.

The chain couples TRBV7-2 to TRBJ2-2, with 9 bases matching TRBD1. V shed 4 bases, J shed 4 bases, and the junction held 7 bases outside the gene matches. Germline values: CDR1 SGHTA, CDR2 FQGNSA. The CDR3 length is 16 residues. The CDR3 loop is CASSSTGGAGTGELFF. CDR3 bases: TGTGCCAGCAGCTCCACAGGGGGCGCAGGCACCGGGGAGCTGTTTTTT.

The CDR3 sequence: CASSFPRQGLNTGELFF. DNA of the CDR3: TGTGCCAGCAGCTTCCCGCGTCAGGGGTTGAACACCGGGGAGCTGTTTTTT. The V and J genes are TRBV11-2 and TRBJ2-2; D possibly corresponds to TRBD1 (6 bases). From germline, CDR1 is SGHAT and CDR2 FQNNGV. Trimming cost V 3 bases and J 1 base, with 15 bases left between them. The CDR3 has 17 amino acids.

The chain has TRBV6-2 or TRBV6-3 and TRBJ1-2, with unresolved D. This CDR3 is built from 12 residues. Trimming pared 4 bases from V and 3 bases from J, leaving 6 bases between. The germline V gene has CDR1 MNHEY and CDR2 SVGEGT. The CDR3 spells CASSWSDYGYTF. CDR3 nucleotide sequence: TGTGCCAGCAGTTGGAGCGACTATGGCTACACCTTC.

The chain uses TRBV4-1 and TRBJ1-2; possible D gene TRBD1, 5 bases. Germline CDR1 is MGHRA and CDR2 is YSYEKL. Trimming left V 6 bases short and J 4 bases short, with 15 bases between. The CDR3 extends over 14 amino acids. CDR3 region: CASSPSDSLYGYTF. CDR3 coding DNA: TGCGCCAGCAGTCCCTCCGACAGCCTCTATGGCTACACCTTC.

This clone was seen just once. The same CDR3 arises from other DNA sequences in this sample as well. This rearrangement joins TRBV9 to TRBJ1-1; tentative D call: TRBD1 (6 bases). Deletions cut 0 bases from V and 0 bases from J, with 9 bases between. The germline gives CDR1 SGDLS, CDR2 YYNGEE. The CDR3 contains 15 residues. CDR3 amino acids: CASSVGGTLNTEAFF. The CDR3 nucleotides are TGTGCCAGCAGCGTAGGGGGGACATTGAACACTGAAGCTTTCTTT.

The rearrangement joins TRBV7-8 to TRBJ1-1; a weak D match, TRBD1 (6 bases). V lost 5 bases to trimming and J lost 2 bases, with 9 bases between them. This CDR3 is built from 13 residues. Germline-derived CDR1 and CDR2 are SGHVS and FQNEAQ. The CDR3 sequence: CASSRTANTEAFF. In DNA, the CDR3 is TGTGCCAGCAGCAGGACAGCTAACACTGAAGCTTTCTTT.

J is TRBJ1-4 and V is TRBV4-1, with TRBD1 as a possible D gene (5 bases). V lost 1 base and J 6 bases, leaving 15 bases between the germline ends. Germline assignment: CDR1 MGHRA and CDR2 YSYEKL. The CDR3 contains 16 residues. CDR3 sequence reads: CASSQVLVGPDEKLFF. The DNA of the CDR3 is TGCGCCAGCAGCCAAGTTCTCGTGGGGCCGGATGAAAAACTGTTTTTT.

The chain couples TRBV6-1 to TRBJ2-7; 10 positions agree with TRBD1. CDR3 length: 14 residues. Germline V lookup: CDR1 MNHNS, CDR2 SASEGT. V trimming: 3 bases; J trimming: 2 bases; junction bases outside the gene matches: 1. The CDR3 DNA follows: TGTGCCAGCAGTGATGGACAGGGGGCCTACGAGCAGTACGTC. Translated: CASSDGQGAYEQYV.

This clone occurred once. This sequence joins TRBV3-1 (or the pseudogene TRBV3-2) and TRBJ1-1; the D gene is possibly TRBD1 (6 bases). This CDR3 spans 13 amino acids. Germline CDR1 reads LGHDT; CDR2 reads YNNKEL (reference sequence). V dropped 4 bases and J dropped 2 bases, with 8 bases sitting between them. The CDR3 protein is CASSPTGNTEAFF. CDR3 coding DNA: TGTGCCAGCAGCCCGACAGGAAACACTGAAGCTTTCTTT.

The chain recombines TRBV18 with TRBJ1-1, with D unclear. V gave up 4 bases and J gave up 1 base, with 7 bases separating them. Germline V gene sequence: CDR1 KGHSH, CDR2 LQKENI. The CDR3 sequence is 13 residues long. Written as DNA, the CDR3 is TGTGCCAGCTCACAACAAAAGAACACTGAAGCTTTCTTT. Encoded protein: CASSQQKNTEAFF.

This chain uses TRBV9 with TRBJ2-6, with a tentative D call TRBD2 (6 bases). The germline V and J ends were trimmed by 4 bases and 0 bases, with 8 bases remaining between them. Germline CDR1 is SGDLS and CDR2 is YYNGEE. The CDR3 is 15 amino acids. CDR3 bases: TGTGCCAGCAGCCCGGGGGTCTCTGGGGCCAACGTCCTGACTTTC. This sequence encodes CASSPGVSGANVLTF.

This clone showed up just once. This chain uses TRBV14 with TRBJ1-2, with 7 bases aligning to TRBD1. V dropped 2 bases and J dropped 4; count of bases not matched to a gene: 7. Per the germline V gene, CDR1 is SGHDN and CDR2 is FVKESK. The CDR3 loop spans 15 amino acids. Here the CDR3 reads CASSQTSGQLYGYTF. CDR3 nucleotides: TGTGCCAGCAGCCAAACATCGGGACAGCTCTATGGCTACACCTTC.

V gene TRBV6-1 combines with J gene TRBJ1-1; unclear D gene. V lost 2 bases to trimming and J lost 5 bases, with 24 bases between them. The CDR3 has 18 residues. Germline CDR1 and CDR2: MNHNS and SASEGT. CDR3 sequence: CASSEYFVALRLGTEAFF. In DNA, the CDR3 is TGTGCCAGCAGTGAATACTTTGTGGCTCTCCGGCTCGGGACTGAAGCTTTCTTT.

The V and J genes are TRBV27 and TRBJ1-1; 9 positions agree with TRBD1. There are 16 residues in the CDR3. V shed 5 bases, J shed 3 bases, and the junction held 10 bases outside the gene matches. CDR1 MNHEY and CDR2 SMNVEV come from the germline V gene (reference sequence). Written as DNA, the CDR3 is TGTGCCAGCAGTCGACAGGGTGGACAGGGGCACACTGAAGCTTTCTTT. Its translation: CASSRQGGQGHTEAFF.

The chain combines TRBV1 with TRBJ2-3; the DNA was not compared with TRBD2, the D call given in the table. TRBV1 is reported as a pseudogene. CDR3 length: 17 residues. The CDR3: CTSSGLAGGRYTDTQYF. CDR3 sequence (DNA): TGCACCAGCAGTGGACTAGCGGGGGGGCGATACACAGATACGCAGTATTTT.

The chain carries TRBV2 and TRBJ1-5; possible D gene TRBD1, 5 bases. V lost 5 bases and J 6 bases, leaving 5 bases between the germline ends. Germline CDR1 and CDR2: SNHLY and FYNNEI. This CDR3 is 11 amino acids long. The CDR3 DNA follows: TGTGCCAGCAGTCAGGGTCAGCCCCAGCATTTT. Residues: CASSQGQPQHF.

This clone was recorded once. This chain uses TRBV6-5 with TRBJ2-1; 9 nucleotides match TRBD2. V dropped 7 bases and J dropped 10; count of bases not matched to a gene: 11. From germline, CDR1 is MNHEY and CDR2 SVGAGI. The CDR3 contains 14 residues. The DNA for the CDR3 is TGTGCCAGCACGCGGCAGCGGGGGGTATGGGAGCAGTTCTTC. This translates into CASTRQRGVWEQFF.

The chain carries TRBV5-6 and TRBJ1-1, with D possibly being TRBD1 (5 bases). The V and J ends lost 7 bases and 9 bases respectively, with 28 bases between them. The CDR3 length is 16 residues. Per germline, CDR1 SGHDT and CDR2 YYEEEE. CDR3 bases: TGTGCCAGCTACCTCGGTGGGGACTTTAACCACCGGAAAGCTTTCTTT. Residues: CASYLGGDFNHRKAFF.

This clone was recorded a few times. The chain carries TRBV10-1 and TRBJ1-1; D not resolved. The germline V gene encodes CDR1 WNHNN and CDR2 SYGVQD (reference sequence). V was trimmed by 3 bases and J by 2 bases, leaving 4 bases between them. This CDR3 region has 12 residues. The CDR3 region is CASSDPNTEAFF. The CDR3 bases are TGCGCCAGCAGTGATCCTAACACTGAAGCTTTCTTT.